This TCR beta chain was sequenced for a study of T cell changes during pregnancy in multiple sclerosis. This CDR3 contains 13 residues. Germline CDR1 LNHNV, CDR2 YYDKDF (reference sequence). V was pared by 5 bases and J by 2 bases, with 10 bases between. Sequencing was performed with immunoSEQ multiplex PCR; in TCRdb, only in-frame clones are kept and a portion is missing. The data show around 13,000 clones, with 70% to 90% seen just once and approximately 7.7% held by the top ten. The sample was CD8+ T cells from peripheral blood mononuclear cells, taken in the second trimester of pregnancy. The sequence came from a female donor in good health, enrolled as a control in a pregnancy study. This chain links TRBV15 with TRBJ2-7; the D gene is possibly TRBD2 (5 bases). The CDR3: CATSPLETYEQYF. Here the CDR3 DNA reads TGTGCCACCAGCCCACTAGAGACCTACGAGCAGTACTTC. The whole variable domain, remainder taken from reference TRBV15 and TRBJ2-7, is DAMVIQNPRYQVTQFGKPVTLSCSQTLNHNVMYWYQQKSSQAPKLLFHYYDKDFNNEADTPDNFQSRRPNTSFCFLDIRSPGLGDTAMYLCATSPLETYEQYFGPGTRLTVT.